The T cell receptor beta chain under discussion was sequenced for a study of blood T cell repertoires in COVID-19. In the study overall: Collection of acute and convalescent COVID-19 samples took place in the United States, Italy and Spain. Sample material is recorded as cDNA or gDNA derived from T cells, B-cell-depleted T cells, or PBMCs.

The V end lost 2 bases, the J end lost 4 bases, and 8 bases lay between the germline ends. Germline lookup yields CDR1 SGHTA and CDR2 FQGNSA. The CDR3 is made up of 13 amino acids. How the authors handled the data: Scientists estimated how many nucleated cells there were by amplifying reference gene primers. Data came from immunoSEQ multiplex PCR; TCRdb stores just in-frame clones and leaves some out. For V, J and clone size, that table is used; D and trimming come from the DNA. Of roughly 120,000 clones listed, over 85% were seen once; the top ten hold over 3.5%. The origin of this receptor is a middle-aged man with active COVID-19. The J gene is TRBJ2-5, the V gene TRBV7-2; D gene uncertain. Sequences were obtained from peripheral blood. The CDR3 DNA reads TGTGCCAGCAGCTTAAATTACGGAGAGACCCAGTACTTC. Encoded protein: CASSLNYGETQYF.